The 14 T cell receptor beta chains listed next were all sequenced from one sample in a study of CD8 T cells in Susac syndrome. Random hexamers primed reverse transcription of about 0.5 to 1 ug RNA. TCRdb re-called the immunoSEQ multiplex PCR reads through MiXCR, storing one row per CDR3 protein. The repertoire includes 90,000 to 150,000 distinct CDR3 sequences, around 90% of them detected once, and roughly 0.14% sits in the top ten. Sequences were obtained from CD4+ T cells from PBMCs. Receptors were obtained from a human donor in good health.

This chain connects TRBV3-1 to TRBJ2-7; tentatively, D is TRBD2 (5 bases). Germline CDR1 reads LGHDT; CDR2 reads YNNKEL (reference sequence). The CDR3 is 16 amino acids. V was pared by 0 bases and J by 4 bases, with 16 bases between. The chain's CDR3 is CASSQEGRVHRYEQYF. The CDR3 nucleotides read TGTGCCAGCAGCCAAGAAGGGCGGGTTCATCGGTACGAGCAGTACTTC.

This clonotype was recorded only once. The J gene is TRBJ2-1, the V gene TRBV20-1; weak D call: TRBD2 (6 bases). V was pared by 0 bases and J by 4 bases, with 16 bases between. This CDR3 is built from 16 residues. Germline-derived CDR1 and CDR2 are DFQATT and SNEGSKA (reference sequence). The CDR3 DNA is TGCAGTGCTAGAGATACGGTGCAGCGGGCATACAATGAGCAGTTCTTC. It specifies CSARDTVQRAYNEQFF.

J is TRBJ2-5 and V is TRBV5-1; TRBD2 matches 12 bases. Germline V gene data show CDR1 as SGHRS and CDR2 as YFSETQ. There are 17 residues in the CDR3. Trimming took 0 bases from V and 5 from J; bases not matched to a gene: 8. The DNA for the CDR3 is TGCGCCAGCAGCTTGGCTGCTAGCGGGAGGGCCAGTGAGACCCAGTACTTC. As protein: CASSLAASGRASETQYF.

J is TRBJ2-6 and V is TRBV5-1, with D perhaps matching TRBD1 (6 bases). Germline CDR1 reads SGHRS; CDR2 reads YFSETQ. V lost 0 bases and J 0 bases, leaving 19 bases between the germline ends. The length of the CDR3 is 20 residues. Here the CDR3 reads CASSLATRQARSSGANVLTF. As DNA, the CDR3 is TGCGCCAGCAGCTTGGCCACCCGACAGGCCCGCTCCTCTGGGGCCAACGTCCTGACTTTC.

The chain is built from TRBV28 and TRBJ1-5; D is uncertain. V lost 4 bases, J lost 3 bases, and 10 bases lay in between. The CDR3 contains 14 residues. Per the germline V gene, CDR1 is MDHEN and CDR2 is SYDVKM. The CDR3 DNA follows: TGTGCCAGCAGTTCACACGAGTACAATCAGCCCCAGCATTTT. Translated, it gives CASSSHEYNQPQHF.

DNA for the CDR3: TGTGCCAGCAGGCCTGCGACAGGGGGCTTCACTGAAGCTTTCTTT. Its protein product is CASRPATGGFTEAFF. The chain recombines TRBV14 with TRBJ1-1; 10 bases align to TRBD1. V shed 6 bases and J 4 bases; nucleotides not matched to a gene: 8. The CDR3 length is 15 residues. CDR1 is SGHDN, CDR2 FVKESK, per germline. The full variable domain, completed using reference TRBV14 and TRBJ1-1, is EAGVTQFPSHSVIEKGQTVTLRCDPISGHDNLYWYRRVMGKEIKFLLHFVKESKQDESGMPNNRFLAERTGGTYSTLKVQPAELEDSGVYFCASRPATGGFTEAFFGQGTRLTVV.

The chain carries TRBV6-5 and TRBJ2-7; D gene uncertain. Deletions cut 6 bases from V and 0 bases from J, with 9 bases between. Germline CDR1 is MNHEY and CDR2 is SVGAGI. The CDR3 is made up of 13 amino acids. The CDR3 DNA follows: TGTGCCAGCAGACCCAGCATCTCCTACGAGCAGTACTTC. Protein sequence: CASRPSISYEQYF.

V and J are TRBV20-1 and TRBJ2-1; TRBD2 might be the D (7 bases). V shed 6 bases and J shed 4 bases, with 16 bases lying between them. The CDR3 length is 14 residues. The V gene's germline CDR1 is DFQATT and CDR2 SNEGSKA (reference sequence). DNA of the CDR3: TGCAGTGCCAAAGGGCGGGGGCGATACAATGAGCAGTTCTTC. Amino acid sequence: CSAKGRGRYNEQFF.

The chain combines TRBV6-2 or TRBV6-3 with TRBJ2-7, with 12 bases aligning to TRBD2. Per germline, CDR1 MNHEY and CDR2 SVGEGT. The CDR3 runs to 15 residues. V shed 4 bases and J 3 bases; nucleotides not matched to a gene: 4. In nucleotides, the CDR3 is TGTGCCAGCAGTTGGCCGACTAGCGGGAGCTACGAGCAGTACTTC. This translates into CASSWPTSGSYEQYF.

The chain has TRBV19 and TRBJ1-1; 8 nucleotides line up with TRBD1. The junction had 15 bases not matched to a gene; V was cut back by 5 bases and J by 4 bases. There are 17 residues in the CDR3. CDR1 and CDR2 from the germline V gene are LNHDA and SQIVND (reference sequence). CDR3 loop: CASSSITLTGEGTEAFF. CDR3 DNA sequence: TGTGCCAGTAGTTCAATAACACTGACAGGGGAAGGCACTGAAGCTTTCTTT.

The J gene is TRBJ2-1, the V gene TRBV7-8; 8 bases agree with TRBD2. This CDR3 is built from 15 residues. Germline V gives CDR1 SGHVS, CDR2 FQNEAQ. Trimming cost V 5 bases and J 5 bases; bases outside gene matches: 8. The CDR3 region is CASSTRYGGDNEQFF. CDR3 coding DNA: TGTGCCAGCAGCACAAGATACGGGGGGGACAATGAGCAGTTCTTC.

The J gene is TRBJ1-6, the V gene TRBV12-3 or TRBV12-4, with D perhaps TRBD1 (5 bases). This CDR3 has 14 amino acids. V shed 2 bases and J shed 8 bases, with 10 bases lying between them. The CDR3 sequence is CASSLSPRDSPLHF. The CDR3 DNA reads TGTGCCAGCAGTTTATCCCCCAGGGATTCACCCCTCCACTTT.

The rearrangement uses TRBV20-1 and TRBJ2-5; a weak D match, TRBD1 (6 bases). V was trimmed by 5 bases and J by 5 bases, leaving 27 bases between them. The CDR3 loop spans 17 amino acids. Germline CDR1 DFQATT, CDR2 SNEGSKA (reference sequence). The CDR3 region has the DNA TGCAGTGCTGGGGGCCGTGGAGTGGGACCCGAAACGGAGACCCAGTACTTC. Translated: CSAGGRGVGPETETQYF.

The rearrangement links TRBV5-1 to TRBJ1-1, with a possible D match to TRBD1 (5 bases). V lost 0 bases to trimming and J lost 4 bases, with 16 bases between them. The germline CDR1 and CDR2 sequences are SGHRS and YFSETQ. The CDR3 has 16 residues. The CDR3 region has the DNA TGCGCCAGCAGCTTGGTCCCCACGGGAAGGGGCACTGAAGCTTTCTTT. Translated, it gives CASSLVPTGRGTEAFF.